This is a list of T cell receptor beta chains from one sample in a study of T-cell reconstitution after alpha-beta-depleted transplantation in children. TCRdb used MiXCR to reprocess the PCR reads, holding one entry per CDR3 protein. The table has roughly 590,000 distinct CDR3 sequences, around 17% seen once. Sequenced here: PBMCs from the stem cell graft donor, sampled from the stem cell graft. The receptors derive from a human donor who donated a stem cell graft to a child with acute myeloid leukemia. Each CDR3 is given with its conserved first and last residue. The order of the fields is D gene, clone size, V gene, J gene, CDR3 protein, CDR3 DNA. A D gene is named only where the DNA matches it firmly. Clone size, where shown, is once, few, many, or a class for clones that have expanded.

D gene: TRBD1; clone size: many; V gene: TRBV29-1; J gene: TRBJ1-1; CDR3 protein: CSVPGQGYTEAFF; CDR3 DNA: TGCAGCGTGCCCGGACAGGGGTACACTGAAGCTTTCTTT
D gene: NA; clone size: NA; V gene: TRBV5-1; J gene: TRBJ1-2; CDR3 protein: CASSSLARSDGYTF; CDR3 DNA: TGCGCCAGCAGCTCCCTCGCCCGAAGTGATGGCTACACCTTC
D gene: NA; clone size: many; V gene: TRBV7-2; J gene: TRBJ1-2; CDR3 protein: CASSLVSGGNYGYTF; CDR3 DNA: TGTGCCAGCAGCTTAGTGTCTGGGGGGAACTATGGCTACACCTTC
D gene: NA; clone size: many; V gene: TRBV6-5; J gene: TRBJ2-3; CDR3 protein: CASSYEGPTDTQYF; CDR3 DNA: TGTGCCAGCAGTTACGAGGGGCCCACAGATACGCAGTATTTT
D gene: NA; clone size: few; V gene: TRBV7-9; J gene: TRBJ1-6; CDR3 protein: CASSLRDKESPLHF; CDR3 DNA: TGTGCCAGCAGCCTCCGGGACAAAGAGTCACCCCTCCACTTT
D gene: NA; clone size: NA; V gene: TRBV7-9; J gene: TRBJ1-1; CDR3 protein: CASSPTGNPTEAFF; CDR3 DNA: TGTGCCAGCAGCCCCACTGGTAATCCCACTGAAGCTTTCTTT
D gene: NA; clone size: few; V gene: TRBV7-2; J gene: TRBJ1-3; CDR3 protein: CASSLVIAGNTIYF; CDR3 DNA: TGTGCCAGCAGCTTAGTGATTGCTGGAAACACCATATATTTT
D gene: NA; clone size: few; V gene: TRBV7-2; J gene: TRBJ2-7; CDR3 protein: CASTSDTPLALQYF; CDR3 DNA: TGTGCCAGCACCTCGGACACCCCACTGGCTTTGCAGTACTTC
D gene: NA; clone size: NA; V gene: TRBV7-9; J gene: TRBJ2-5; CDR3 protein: CASSSSGLKETQYF; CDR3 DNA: TGTGCCAGCAGCTCGTCAGGGTTAAAAGAGACCCAGTACTTC
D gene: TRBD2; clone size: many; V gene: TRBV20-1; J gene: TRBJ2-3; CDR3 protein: CSAPGAIGLAFTDTQYF; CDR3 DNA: TGCAGTGCCCCAGGAGCAATCGGACTAGCCTTCACAGATACGCAGTATTTT
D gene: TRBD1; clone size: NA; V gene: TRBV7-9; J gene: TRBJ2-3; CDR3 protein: CASSSWTGGDTQYF; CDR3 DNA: TGTGCCAGCAGCTCCTGGACAGGGGGGGATACGCAGTATTTT
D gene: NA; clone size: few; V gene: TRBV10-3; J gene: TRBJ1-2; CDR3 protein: CAIRPVEDYGYTF; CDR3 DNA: TGTGCCATCAGACCGGTGGAGGACTATGGCTACACCTTC
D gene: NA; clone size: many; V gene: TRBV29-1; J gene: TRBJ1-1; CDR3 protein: CSVVGGISNTEAFF; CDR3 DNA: TGCAGCGTTGTCGGGGGGATTTCGAACACTGAAGCTTTCTTT
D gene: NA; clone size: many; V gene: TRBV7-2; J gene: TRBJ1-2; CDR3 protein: CASSLMGRRGYTF; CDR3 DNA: TGTGCCAGCAGCTTAATGGGGAGACGCGGCTACACCTTC
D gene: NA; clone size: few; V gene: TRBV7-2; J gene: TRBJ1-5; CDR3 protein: CASGADSANQPQHF; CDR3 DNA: TGTGCCAGCGGTGCCGACAGCGCGAATCAGCCCCAGCATTTT
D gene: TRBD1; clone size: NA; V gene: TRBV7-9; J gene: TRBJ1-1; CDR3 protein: CASSRTGITEAFF; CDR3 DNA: TGTGCCAGCAGCCGGACAGGGATCACTGAAGCTTTCTTT
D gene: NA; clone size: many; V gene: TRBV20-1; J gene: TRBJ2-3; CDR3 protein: CSARAPRGDTQYF; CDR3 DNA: TGCAGTGCTAGAGCCCCGAGGGGGGATACGCAGTATTTT
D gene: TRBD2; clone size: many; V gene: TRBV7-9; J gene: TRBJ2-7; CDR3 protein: CASSPSGTSPNEQYF; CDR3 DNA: TGTGCCAGCAGCCCCTCCGGGACTAGCCCCAACGAGCAGTACTTC
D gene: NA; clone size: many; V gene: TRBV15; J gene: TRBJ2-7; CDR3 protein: CATSRDLGRTYEQYF; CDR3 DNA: TGTGCCACCAGCAGAGATCTGGGCAGGACCTACGAGCAGTACTTC
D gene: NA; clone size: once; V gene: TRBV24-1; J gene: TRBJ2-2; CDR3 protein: CATSDLQFRDNTGELFF; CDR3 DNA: TGTGCCACCAGTGATTTGCAGTTTAGAGATAACACCGGGGAGCTGTTTTTT
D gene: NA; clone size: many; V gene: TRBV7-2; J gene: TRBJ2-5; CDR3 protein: CASSFRINQETQYF; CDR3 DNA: TGTGCCAGCAGCTTTCGGATCAACCAAGAGACCCAGTACTTC
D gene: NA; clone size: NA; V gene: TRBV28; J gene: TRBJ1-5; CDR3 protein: CASSLLGKGSNQPQHF; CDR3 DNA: TGTGCCAGCAGTTTATTAGGGAAGGGGAGCAATCAGCCCCAGCATTTT
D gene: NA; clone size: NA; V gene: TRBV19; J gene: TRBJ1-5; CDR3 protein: CASNEGVGYSNQPQHF; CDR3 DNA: TGTGCCAGTAATGAGGGGGTGGGATATAGCAATCAGCCCCAGCATTTT
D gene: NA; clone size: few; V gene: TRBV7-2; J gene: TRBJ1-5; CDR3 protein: CASSSRSNQPQHF; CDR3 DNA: TGTGCCAGCAGCTCACGTAGCAATCAGCCCCAGCATTTT
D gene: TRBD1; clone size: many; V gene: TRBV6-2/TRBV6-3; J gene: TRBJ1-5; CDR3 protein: CASSYGDRDRPQHF; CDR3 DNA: TGTGCCAGCAGTTACGGGGACAGGGATAGGCCCCAGCATTTT
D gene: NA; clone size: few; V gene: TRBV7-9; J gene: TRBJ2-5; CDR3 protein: CASTRRGALETQYF; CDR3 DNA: TGTGCCAGCACACGCCGCGGGGCTCTAGAGACCCAGTACTTC
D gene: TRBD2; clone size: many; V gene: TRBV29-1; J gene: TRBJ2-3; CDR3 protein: CSGRLAGARDTQYF; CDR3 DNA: TGCAGCGGACGACTAGCGGGGGCCAGAGATACGCAGTATTTT
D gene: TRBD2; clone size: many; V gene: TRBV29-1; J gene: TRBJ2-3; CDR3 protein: CSVGPTSRSTDTQYF; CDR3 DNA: TGCAGCGTTGGGCCGACTAGCCGGAGCACAGATACGCAGTATTTT
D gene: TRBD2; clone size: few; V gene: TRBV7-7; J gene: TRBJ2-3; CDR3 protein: CASSSQAGGLDTQYF; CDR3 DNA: TGTGCCAGCAGCTCTCAAGCGGGGGGGCTTGATACGCAGTATTTT
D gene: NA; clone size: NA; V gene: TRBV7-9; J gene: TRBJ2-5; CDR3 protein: CASSPGTSLQETQYF; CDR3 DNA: TGTGCCAGCAGCCCGGGGACGAGCCTCCAAGAGACCCAGTACTTC
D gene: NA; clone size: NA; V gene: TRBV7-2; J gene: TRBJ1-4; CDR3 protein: CASSLFRGEKLFF; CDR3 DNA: TGTGCCAGCAGTCTATTCCGGGGTGAAAAACTGTTTTTT
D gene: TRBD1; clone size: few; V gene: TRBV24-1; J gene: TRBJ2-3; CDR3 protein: CATSDPDRDREGHTQYF; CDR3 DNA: TGTGCCACCAGTGATCCGGACCGGGACAGGGAAGGCCATACGCAGTATTTT
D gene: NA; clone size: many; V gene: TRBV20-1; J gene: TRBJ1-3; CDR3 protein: CSARAAGNTIYF; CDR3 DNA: TGCAGTGCTAGGGCAGCGGGAAACACCATATATTTT
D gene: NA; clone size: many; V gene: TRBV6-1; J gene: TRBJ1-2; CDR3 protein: CASSERGGRDYGYTF; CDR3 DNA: TGTGCCAGCAGTGAAAGAGGCGGTCGGGACTATGGCTACACCTTC
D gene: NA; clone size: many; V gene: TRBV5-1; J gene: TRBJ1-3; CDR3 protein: CASSSGHTGSGNTIYF; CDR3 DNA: TGCGCCAGCAGCTCGGGCCACACCGGCTCTGGAAACACCATATATTTT
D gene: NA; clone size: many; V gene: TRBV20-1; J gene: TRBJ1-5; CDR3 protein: CSARESAGVWQPQHF; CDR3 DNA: TGCAGTGCTAGAGAGTCGGCAGGGGTTTGGCAGCCCCAGCATTTT
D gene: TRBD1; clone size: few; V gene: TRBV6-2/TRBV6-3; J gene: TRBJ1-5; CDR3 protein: CASIGDRGFNQPQHF; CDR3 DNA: TGTGCCAGCATCGGGGACAGGGGCTTCAATCAGCCCCAGCATTTT
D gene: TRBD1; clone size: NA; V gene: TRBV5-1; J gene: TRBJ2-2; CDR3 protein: CASSLDPGGITGELFF; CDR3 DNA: TGCGCCAGCAGCTTGGATCCAGGGGGAATCACCGGGGAGCTGTTTTTT
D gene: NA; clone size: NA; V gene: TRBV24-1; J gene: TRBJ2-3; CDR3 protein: CATSEAKEDTQYF; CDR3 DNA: TGTGCCACCAGTGAGGCCAAAGAGGATACGCAGTATTTT
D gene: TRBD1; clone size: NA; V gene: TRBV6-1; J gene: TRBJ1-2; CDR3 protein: CASSPGPGQGGGYTF; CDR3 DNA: TGTGCCAGCAGCCCGGGACCGGGACAGGGCGGCGGCTACACCTTC
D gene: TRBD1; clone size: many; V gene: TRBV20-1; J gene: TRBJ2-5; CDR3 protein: CSALLRTGRQETQYF; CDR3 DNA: TGCAGTGCCCTTCTAAGGACAGGGCGCCAAGAGACCCAGTACTTC
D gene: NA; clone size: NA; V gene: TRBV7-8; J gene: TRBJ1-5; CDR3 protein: CASSFLSVQPQHF; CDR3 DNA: TGTGCCAGCAGCTTCCTATCCGTTCAGCCCCAGCATTTT
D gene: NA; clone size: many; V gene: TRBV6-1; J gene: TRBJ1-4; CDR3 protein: CASSEGQSSYEKLFF; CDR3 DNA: TGTGCCAGCAGTGAAGGACAGTCAAGTTACGAAAAACTGTTTTTT
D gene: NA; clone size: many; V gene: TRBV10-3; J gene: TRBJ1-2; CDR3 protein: CAINPDVTNYGYTF; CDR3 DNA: TGTGCCATCAACCCGGACGTAACTAACTATGGCTACACCTTC